Each of the 8 T cell receptor beta chains below was sequenced from the same sample in a study of blood T cells in healthy people across ages. A second about 6 to 11 cycle PCR used barcoded and J-beta primers. One entry per CDR3 protein results from TCRdb running MiXCR on the 5' RACE reads. The table records over 700,000 distinct CDR3 sequences, 40% to 65% of them present only once. Material: blood. The receptors shown here come from a man aged 80 or over in good health.

V gene TRBV12-3 or TRBV12-4 combines with J gene TRBJ2-4; a weak D match, TRBD1 (6 bases). The J call may be incorrect, as the DNA end agrees better with TRBJ2-7. The CDR3 contains 13 residues. This chain's CDR3 is CASILQGSYEQYF. For the CDR3, the DNA is TGTGCCAGCATCCTACAGGGTTCCTACGAGCAGTACTTC.

This sequence joins TRBV13 and TRBJ2-1, with 8 bases aligning to TRBD2. V was pared by 2 bases and J by 1 base, with 7 bases of the junction left unmatched. CDR1 PRHDT and CDR2 FYEKMQ come from the germline V gene (reference sequence). The CDR3 totals 17 residues. The CDR3 region is CASSLSGTRRSYNEQFF. DNA for the CDR3: TGTGCCAGCAGCTTATCGGGGACTAGAAGGTCCTACAATGAGCAGTTCTTC.

This clonotype occurred a few times. This rearrangement joins TRBV13 to TRBJ2-7, with TRBD1 matching over 11 bases. V was pared by 5 bases and J by 2 bases, with 11 bases of the junction left unmatched. The CDR3 totals 17 residues. The germline V gene encodes CDR1 PRHDT and CDR2 FYEKMQ (reference sequence). The CDR3 is CASSDGTPGQGAYEQYF. Here the CDR3 DNA reads TGTGCCAGCAGCGACGGGACTCCGGGACAGGGGGCCTACGAGCAGTACTTC.

Note on this clonotype: Since a much larger clone is just one base distant, this may be a read error. J is TRBJ2-3 and V is TRBV7-9; 8 bases are shared with TRBD1. Germline assignment: CDR1 SEHNR and CDR2 FQNEAQ (reference sequence). The CDR3 is 15 amino acids. Trimming removed 5 bases from V and 0 bases from J; junction bases left unmatched: 4. CDR3 bases: TGTGCCAGCAGCGCGGGACAGGCTAGCACAGATACGCAGTATTTT. The encoded protein is CASSAGQASTDTQYF.

The chain joins TRBV28 to TRBJ1-2, with D perhaps matching TRBD1 (5 bases). Germline V CDR1 and CDR2: MDHEN, SYDVKM. The length of the CDR3 is 13 residues. Trimming stripped 6 bases from V and 4 bases from J, with 12 bases between. The chain's CDR3 is CASRRDGAYGYTF. In DNA, the CDR3 is TGTGCCAGCAGACGGGACGGAGCCTATGGCTACACCTTC.

The chain carries TRBV20-1 and TRBJ1-1; unclear D gene. Trimming shortened V by 4 bases and J by 1 base, and 10 bases separated the two germline ends. The V gene's germline CDR1 is DFQATT and CDR2 SNEGSKA (reference sequence). The CDR3 loop spans 13 amino acids. CDR3 DNA sequence: TGCAGTGCTACCCGGCCAGGGAACACTGAAGCTTTCTTT. Translated: CSATRPGNTEAFF.

V gene TRBV14 combines with J gene TRBJ2-7; maybe TRBD2 (6 bases). CDR1 is SGHDN, CDR2 FVKESK, per germline. This CDR3 contains 15 residues. V gave up 0 bases and J gave up 7 bases, with 16 bases separating them. CDR3 sequence (DNA): TGTGCCAGCAGCCAAGAGGGGGGAGCGACCTTAGAGCAGTACTTC. Translating gives CASSQEGGATLEQYF. Full variable domain (outside the CDR3, taken from reference TRBV14 and TRBJ2-7): EAGVTQFPSHSVIEKGQTVTLRCDPISGHDNLYWYRRVMGKEIKFLLHFVKESKQDESGMPNNRFLAERTGGTYSTLKVQPAELEDSGVYFCASSQEGGATLEQYFGPGTRLTVT.

The rearrangement joins TRBV12-3 or TRBV12-4 to TRBJ2-1, with D perhaps matching TRBD1 or TRBD2 (7 bases each). The closer fit of TRBJ2-7 to the DNA end suggests the J call may be wrong. CDR3 length: 15 residues. The CDR3 DNA reads as TGTGCCAACAGCCCTAGCGGAGGGGGCTACAATGAGCAGTACTTC. It yields the protein CANSPSGGGYNEQYF.